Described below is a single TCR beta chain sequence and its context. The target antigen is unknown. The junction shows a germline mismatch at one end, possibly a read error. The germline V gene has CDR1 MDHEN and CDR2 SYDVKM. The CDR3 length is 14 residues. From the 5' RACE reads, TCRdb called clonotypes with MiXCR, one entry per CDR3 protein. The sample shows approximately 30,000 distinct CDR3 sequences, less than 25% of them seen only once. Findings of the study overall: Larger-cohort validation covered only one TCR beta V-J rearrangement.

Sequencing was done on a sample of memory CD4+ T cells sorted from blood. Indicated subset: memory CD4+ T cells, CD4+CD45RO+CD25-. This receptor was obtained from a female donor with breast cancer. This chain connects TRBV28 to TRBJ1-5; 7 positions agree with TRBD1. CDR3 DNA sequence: TGTACCAGCGGACAGGACCGCGGCGATCAGCCCCAGCATTTT. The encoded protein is CTSGQDRGDQPQHF.